Included here is one TCR beta chain sequence, with context. Donors of Cohort 3 who recovered were those that had two negative PCRs, clearance, or symptom resolution. The repertoire was sequenced with immunoSEQ multiplex PCR; TCRdb's copy has only in-frame clones and lacks some. The sample shows about 350,000 clones, about 90% of them seen only once. This CDR3 is built from 13 residues. Germline V gene data show CDR1 as MNHEY and CDR2 as SMNVEV (reference sequence). V was clipped by 6 bases and J by 9 bases, with 12 bases between them. The data originate from a study of blood T cell repertoires in COVID-19. Study overall: PBMCs, B-cell-depleted T cells, or T cells provided the cDNA or gDNA that made up the material.

The chain carries TRBV27 and TRBJ1-6, with no clear D. The TCR comes from a young woman who had recovered from COVID-19. Material: PBMCs or T cells enriched from blood (not recorded which). This chain's CDR3 is CASSPTRISPLHF. The CDR3 nucleotides are TGTGCCAGCAGCCCGACACGGATTTCACCCCTCCACTTT.